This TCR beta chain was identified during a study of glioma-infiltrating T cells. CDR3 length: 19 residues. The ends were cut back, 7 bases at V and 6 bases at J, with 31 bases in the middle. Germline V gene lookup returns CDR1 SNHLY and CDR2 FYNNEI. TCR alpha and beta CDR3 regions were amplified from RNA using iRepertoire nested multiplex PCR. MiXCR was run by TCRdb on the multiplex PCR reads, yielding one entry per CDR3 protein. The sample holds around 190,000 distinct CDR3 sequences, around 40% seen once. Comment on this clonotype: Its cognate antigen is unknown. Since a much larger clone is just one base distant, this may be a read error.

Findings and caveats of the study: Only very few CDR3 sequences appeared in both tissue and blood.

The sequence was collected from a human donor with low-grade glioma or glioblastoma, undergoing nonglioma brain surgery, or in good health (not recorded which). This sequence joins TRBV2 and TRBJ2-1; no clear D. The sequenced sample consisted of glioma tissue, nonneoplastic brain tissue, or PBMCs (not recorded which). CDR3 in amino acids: CASNDGYKPLRDRANEQFF. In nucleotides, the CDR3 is TGTGCCAGCAATGATGGATACAAGCCTCTACGTGATAGGGCCAATGAGCAGTTCTTC.